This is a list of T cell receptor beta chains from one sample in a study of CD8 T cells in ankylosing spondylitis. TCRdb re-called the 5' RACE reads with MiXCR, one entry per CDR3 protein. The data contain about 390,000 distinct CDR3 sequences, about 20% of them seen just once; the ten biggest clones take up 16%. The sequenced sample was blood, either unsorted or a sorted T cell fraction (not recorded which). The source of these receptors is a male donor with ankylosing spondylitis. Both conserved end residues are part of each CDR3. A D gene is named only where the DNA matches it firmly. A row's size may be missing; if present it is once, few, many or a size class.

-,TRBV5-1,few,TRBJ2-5,TGCGCCAGCAGCTTGGGGACGGGACCGCAAGAGACCCAGTACTTC,CASSLGTGPQETQYF
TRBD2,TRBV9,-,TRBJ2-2,TGTGCCAGCAGCGTGGGACTAGTTGCGGGGGAGCTGTTTTTT,CASSVGLVAGELFF
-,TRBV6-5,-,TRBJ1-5,TGTGCCAGCAGTTCCGGGGGGCCCCAGCATTTT,CASSSGGPQHF
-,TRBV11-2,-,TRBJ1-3,TGTGCCAGCGAAGGCCTACTCTCTGGAAACACCATATATTTT,CASEGLLSGNTIYF
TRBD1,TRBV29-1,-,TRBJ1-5,TGCAGCGTTGCAGTGACAGGGACTCAGCCCCAGCATTTT,CSVAVTGTQPQHF
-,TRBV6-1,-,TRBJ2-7,TGTGCCGCCACACGTCCCGAAATCTACGAGCAGTACTTC,CAATRPEIYEQYF
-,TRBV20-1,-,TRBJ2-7,TGCAGTGCTAGAGTAGGGCTCCTGATTGACGAGCAGTACTTC,CSARVGLLIDEQYF
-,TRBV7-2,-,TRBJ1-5,TGTGCCAGCAGCTTAGGGACAAGGGGATCACATCAGCCCCAGCATTTT,CASSLGTRGSHQPQHF
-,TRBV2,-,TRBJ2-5,TGTGCCAGCAAGGAGCAACAGACCCAGTACTTC,CASKEQQTQYF
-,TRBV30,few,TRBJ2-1,TGTGCCTGGAGTGACGGCTCCTACAATGAGCAGTTCTTC,CAWSDGSYNEQFF
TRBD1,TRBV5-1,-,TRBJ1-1,TGCGCCAGCAGCTTGACTGGGGGTGGGACAGGGTGGACTGAAGCTTTCTTT,CASSLTGGGTGWTEAFF
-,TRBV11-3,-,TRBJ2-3,TGTGCCAGCAGCTACGACACAGATACGCAGTATTTT,CASSYDTDTQYF
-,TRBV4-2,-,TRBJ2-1,TGTGCCAGCAGCCGAAACAGGGTTGATGAGCAGTTCTTC,CASSRNRVDEQFF
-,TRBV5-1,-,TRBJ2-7,TGCGCCAGCAGCTTGTTAAGCGGAGGGGGGGCGCAGCAGTACTTC,CASSLLSGGGAQQYF
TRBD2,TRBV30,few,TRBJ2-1,TGTGCCTGGAGTGTACGAACTAGCGGGAGGTACAATGAGCAGTTCTTC,CAWSVRTSGRYNEQFF
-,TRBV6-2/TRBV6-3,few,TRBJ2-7,TGTGCCAGCAGTTACGAGGAGGGCTACGAGCAGTACTTC,CASSYEEGYEQYF
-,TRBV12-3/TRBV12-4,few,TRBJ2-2,TGTGCCAGCAGTTTAATAGGGGGCACCGGGGAGCTGTTTTTT,CASSLIGGTGELFF
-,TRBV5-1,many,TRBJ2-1,TGCGCCAGCAGCTTGTTCTCGGGATACAATGAGCAGTTCTTC,CASSLFSGYNEQFF
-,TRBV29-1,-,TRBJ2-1,TGCAGCGTTGTCTGGAGGGCCTCAAGATACGAGCAGTTCTTC,CSVVWRASRYEQFF
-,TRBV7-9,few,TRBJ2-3,TGTGCCAGCAGCCCCGGGAGGGGGCAGACAGATACGCAGTATTTT,CASSPGRGQTDTQYF
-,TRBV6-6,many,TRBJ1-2,TGTGCCAGCAGTTACGGAGGTCACTATGGCTACACCTTC,CASSYGGHYGYTF
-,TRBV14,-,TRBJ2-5,TGTGCCAGCAGCCAAGTAGGCGGTGGGGGATTGACCCAGTACTTC,CASSQVGGGGLTQYF
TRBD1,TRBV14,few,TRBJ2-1,TGTGCCAGCAGCCGACGTTTGGCAGGGGGCAATGAGCAGTTCTTC,CASSRRLAGGNEQFF
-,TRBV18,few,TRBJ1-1,TGTGCCAGCTCACCAAGGAGACAGACCGGATTTTTCACTGAAGCTTTCTTT,CASSPRRQTGFFTEAFF
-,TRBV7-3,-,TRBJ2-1,TGTGCCAGCAGCGTAAACCCGACCTTCTCCTACAATGAGCAGTTCTTC,CASSVNPTFSYNEQFF
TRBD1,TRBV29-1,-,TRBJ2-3,TGCAGCGCCGGGACAGGGGGAACAGATACGCAGTATTTT,CSAGTGGTDTQYF
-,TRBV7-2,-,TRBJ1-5,TGTGCCAGCAGCTTAGATCCGACAGGTTCCAATCAGCCCCAGCATTTT,CASSLDPTGSNQPQHF
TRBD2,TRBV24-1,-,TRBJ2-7,TGTGCCACCAGTGATTCGGGACTAGGTCTCGAGCAGTACTTC,CATSDSGLGLEQYF
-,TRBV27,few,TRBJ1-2,TGTGCCAGCAGTTTACGCAGGAGTCAATATGGCTACACCTTC,CASSLRRSQYGYTF
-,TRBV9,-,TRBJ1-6,TGTGCCAGCAGCGTAGCTACCGGCAGGAATTCACCCCTCCACTTT,CASSVATGRNSPLHF
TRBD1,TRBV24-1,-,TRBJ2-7,TGTGCCACCAGTGACTCTAACAGGGGCGAGCAGTACTTC,CATSDSNRGEQYF
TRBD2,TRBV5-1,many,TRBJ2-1,TGCGCCAGCAGCACCTCTCGACTAGCGGGGGCTGGTGAGCAGTTCTTC,CASSTSRLAGAGEQFF
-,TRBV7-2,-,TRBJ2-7,TGTGCCAGCAGCTTAGCGGTCTTGGGCTATGGCTCCAACTACGAGCAGTACTTC,CASSLAVLGYGSNYEQYF
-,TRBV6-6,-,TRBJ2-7,TGTGCCAGCTCCCCTGTGCCCTACGAGCAGTACTTC,CASSPVPYEQYF
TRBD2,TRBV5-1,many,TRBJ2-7,TGCGCCAGCAGCCCAGGACTAGCGGAGGGCTACGAGCAGTACTTC,CASSPGLAEGYEQYF
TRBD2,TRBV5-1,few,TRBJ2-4,TGCGCCAGCAGTCCACTAGCGCAAAACATTCAGTACTTC,CASSPLAQNIQYF
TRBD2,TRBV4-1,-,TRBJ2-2,TGCGCCAGCAGCCACGCTAGCGGGAGTGTGGTCGGGGAGCTGTTTTTT,CASSHASGSVVGELFF